What follows are 18 T cell receptor beta chains derived from one specimen sequenced in a study of CD8 T cells in Susac syndrome. RNA, at about 0.45 to 1 ug, was reverse transcribed with random hexamers. TCRdb reprocessed the immunoSEQ multiplex PCR reads via MiXCR and lists one record per CDR3 protein. The sample lists some 120,000 distinct CDR3 sequences, roughly 95% occurring once. Sequencing was carried out using CD4+ T cells from PBMCs. The source is a human donor in good health.

The J gene is TRBJ2-2, the V gene TRBV12-3 or TRBV12-4, with D uncertain. Deletions cut 3 bases from V and 2 bases from J, with 7 bases between. The CDR3 sequence is 14 residues long. CDR3 in DNA: TGTGCCAGCAGTTTCGGGCTTAACACCGGGGAGCTGTTTTTT. This codes for CASSFGLNTGELFF.

V usage is TRBV4-2 and J usage is TRBJ2-1; D not certain. The V gene's germline CDR1 is LGHNA and CDR2 YNFKEQ. V lost 0 bases, J lost 6 bases, and 15 bases lay in between. The CDR3 has 16 amino acids. DNA for the CDR3: TGTGCCAGCAGCCAAGAAGGTGCGGCAGGAATCAATGAGCAGTTCTTC. The encoded protein is CASSQEGAAGINEQFF.

The chain couples TRBV27 to TRBJ2-7; a weak D match, TRBD1 (5 bases). CDR3 length: 14 amino acids. Germline values: CDR1 MNHEY, CDR2 SMNVEV (reference sequence). The V end was cut by 4 bases, the J end by 6 bases, with 16 bases between. CDR3: CASSSASPQGEQYF. CDR3 DNA sequence: TGTGCCAGCAGTTCGGCTTCCCCCCAGGGCGAGCAGTACTTC.

The rearrangement joins TRBV28 to TRBJ2-6, with 11 bases aligning to TRBD1. This CDR3 has 16 amino acids. V shed 8 bases and J 0 bases; nucleotides not matched to a gene: 3. Germline values: CDR1 MDHEN, CDR2 SYDVKM. The CDR3 DNA is TGTGCCAGCCTCGGACAGGGGGCCTCTGGGGCCAACGTCCTGACTTTC. This encodes CASLGQGASGANVLTF. Using reference TRBV28 and TRBJ2-6 for the parts outside the CDR3, the full variable domain is DVKVTQSSRYLVKRTGEKVFLECVQDMDHENMFWYRQDPGLGLRLIYFSYDVKMKEKGDIPEGYSVSREKKERFSLILESASTNQTSMYLCASLGQGASGANVLTFGAGSRLTVL.

The V gene is TRBV29-1, the J gene TRBJ2-1; maybe TRBD2 (6 bases). CDR3 length: 15 residues. Trimming removed 4 bases at V and 3 bases at J, with 16 bases between. The germline gives CDR1 SQVTM, CDR2 ANQGSEA. The CDR3 reads CSVGSTGVNYNEQFF. CDR3 DNA: TGCAGCGTTGGGTCTACGGGGGTGAACTACAATGAGCAGTTCTTC.

The rearrangement uses TRBV7-9 and TRBJ1-4, with 8 positions matching TRBD1. The ends lost 5 bases at V and 16 bases at J; junction bases unmatched: 9. The CDR3 extends over 12 amino acids. Germline V gene data show CDR1 as SEHNR and CDR2 as FQNEAQ (reference sequence). This CDR3 reads CASSADRGKEFF. The CDR3 nucleotides read TGTGCCAGCAGCGCTGACAGGGGAAAGGAGTTTTTT.

This chain joins TRBV7-2 and TRBJ2-2; TRBD2 is a possible D gene (6 bases). Germline V lookup: CDR1 SGHTA, CDR2 FQGNSA. V shed 6 bases and J shed 2 bases, with 16 bases lying between them. This CDR3 has 16 residues. CDR3 loop: CASSYAPGVNTGELFF. CDR3 in DNA: TGTGCCAGCAGTTATGCCCCGGGAGTAAACACCGGGGAGCTGTTTTTT.

The J gene is TRBJ2-7, the V gene TRBV12-3 or TRBV12-4, with 9 bases lining up with TRBD1. The CDR3 length is 13 residues. Trimming cost V 5 bases and J 5 bases; bases outside gene matches: 4. CDR3 nucleotides: TGTGCCAGCAGTCGGACAGGGGAGGACGAGCAGTACTTC. This translates into CASSRTGEDEQYF.

V usage is TRBV7-9 and J usage is TRBJ2-7, with a possible D match to TRBD1 (8 bases). The CDR3 spans 14 residues. Trimming removed 4 bases from V and 4 bases from J, with 14 bases in between. The germline V gene has CDR1 SEHNR and CDR2 FQNEAQ (reference sequence). CDR3 sequence: CASSSQGGLYEQYF. CDR3 sequence (DNA): TGTGCCAGCAGCTCACAGGGGGGGCTGTACGAGCAGTACTTC.

The chain links TRBV28 to TRBJ2-7, with TRBD1 matching over 7 bases. CDR3 size: 14 residues. J gave up 3 bases and V 6 bases, and 8 bases lay outside the gene matches. Germline V gene data show CDR1 as MDHEN and CDR2 as SYDVKM. In DNA, the CDR3 is TGTGCCAGCAGCCCCGGGACAGACAACTACGAGCAGTACTTC. It translates to CASSPGTDNYEQYF.

The chain has TRBV25-1 and TRBJ1-1, with 7 positions matching TRBD1. The ends lost 7 bases at V and 11 bases at J; junction bases unmatched: 10. The CDR3 extends over 12 amino acids. CDR1 and CDR2 (germline): MGHDK, SYGVNS. The CDR3, as DNA: TGTGCCAGCACCTCGGACAGGCGTTCGGCTTTCTTT. Protein product: CASTSDRRSAFF.

The chain joins TRBV27 to TRBJ2-6; TRBD1 is a possible D gene (5 bases). The CDR3 length is 18 residues. Germline values: CDR1 MNHEY, CDR2 SMNVEV (reference sequence). V gave up 4 bases and J gave up 0 bases, with 16 bases separating them. The CDR3 DNA is TGTGCCAGCAGTTGGGGCTCAGGCAGGCGCTCTGGGGCCAACGTCCTGACTTTC. Translating it yields CASSWGSGRRSGANVLTF.

V and J are TRBV3-1 and TRBJ2-1, with D possibly matching TRBD2 (6 bases). The V gene lost 1 base and the J gene lost 14 bases, with 12 bases spanning the gap. The CDR3 has 12 residues. Germline lookup yields CDR1 LGHDT and CDR2 YNNKEL (reference sequence). Here the CDR3 DNA reads TGTGCCAGCAGCCAAGGGCGGGAAAGGAAGTTCTTC. It encodes CASSQGRERKFF.

As to this clonotype: The junction and the germline gene differ at one end; a read error may be behind it. V gene TRBV29-1 combines with J gene TRBJ1-2, with D unresolved. The germline V gene has CDR1 SQVTM and CDR2 ANQGSEA. The CDR3 totals 13 residues. The CDR3, as DNA: TGCAGCCTTGAGGGCGGCCCTAACTATGGCTACACCTTC. It is translated as CSLEGGPNYGYTF.

The chain employs TRBV29-1 and TRBJ1-1, with D tentatively TRBD1 (6 bases). CDR1 SQVTM and CDR2 ANQGSEA come from the germline V gene. The CDR3 spans 15 residues. Trimming pared 4 bases from V and 4 bases from J, leaving 19 bases between. The CDR3, as DNA: TGCAGCGTTGTCGGGATACAGGGCGGGGGCACTGAAGCTTTCTTT. Translated: CSVVGIQGGGTEAFF. The full variable domain, rest sourced from reference TRBV29-1 and TRBJ1-1, is SAVISQKPSRDICQRGTSLTIQCQVDSQVTMMFWYRQQPGQSLTLIATANQGSEATYESGFVIDKFPISRPNLTFSTLTVSNMSPEDSSIYLCSVVGIQGGGTEAFFGQGTRLTVV.

This clonotype was observed a single time. The chain combines TRBV6-2 or TRBV6-3 with TRBJ1-5; tentative D call: TRBD1 (5 bases). The CDR3 is 18 amino acids. The germline CDR1 and CDR2 sequences are MNHEY and SVGEGT. The germline V and J ends were trimmed by 5 bases and 0 bases, with 20 bases remaining between them. The CDR3 DNA follows: TGTGCCAGCAGTCCCGGGACTTCGGGAATCTATAGCAATCAGCCCCAGCATTTT. Translating it yields CASSPGTSGIYSNQPQHF.

The rearrangement links TRBV7-9 to TRBJ2-5; D uncertain. Trimming removed 1 base at V and 11 bases at J, with 11 bases between. This CDR3 comprises 12 residues. CDR1 and CDR2 (germline): SEHNR, FQNEAQ (reference sequence). The CDR3 DNA sequence: TGTGCCAGCAGCTTAGAGACCCCTGCACAGTACTTC. Its translation is CASSLETPAQYF.

This chain uses TRBV2 with TRBJ2-1; possible D gene TRBD2, 5 bases. The CDR3 spans 15 residues. Trimming left V 2 bases short and J 0 bases short, with 8 bases between. Germline V lookup: CDR1 SNHLY, CDR2 FYNNEI. The CDR3, as DNA: TGTGCCAGCAGTGAACTAGCCAGCTCCTACAATGAGCAGTTCTTC. Translated, it gives CASSELASSYNEQFF.